Below, 28 T cell receptor beta chains from the same sample are listed, as sequenced in a study of blood T cell repertoires in COVID-19. Sequenced by immunoSEQ multiplex PCR; TCRdb stores in-frame clones only, minus some. The sample shows roughly 140,000 clones, approximately 79% of them seen only once. The specimen was peripheral blood. These receptors all stem from a man aged 45-65 years with active or convalescent COVID-19.

The rearrangement links TRBV9 to TRBJ1-2; D might be TRBD1 (5 bases). The CDR3 is 13 amino acids. The V gene's germline CDR1 is SGDLS and CDR2 YYNGEE. V was clipped by 0 bases and J by 4 bases, with 7 bases between them. This CDR3 reads CASSVETGYGYTF. DNA for the CDR3: TGTGCCAGCAGCGTAGAAACAGGCTATGGCTACACCTTC. The entire variable domain, with the rest obtained from reference TRBV9 and TRBJ1-2, is as follows: DSGVTQTPKHLITATGQRVTLRCSPRSGDLSVYWYQQSLDQGLQFLIQYYNGEERAKGNILERFSAQQFPDLHSELNLSSLELGDSALYFCASSVETGYGYTFGSGTRLTVV.

The genes are TRBV11-1 and TRBJ2-1; TRBD2 agrees at 7 bases. CDR3 length equals 15 residues. V lost 3 bases, J lost 5 bases, and 7 bases stayed unmatched. Germline V gene sequence: CDR1 SGHAT, CDR2 FQDESV (reference sequence). The CDR3 bases are TGTGCCAGCAGCTTGGGTCCGGGACTAAACAATGAGCAGTTCTTC. Its translation: CASSLGPGLNNEQFF.

J is TRBJ2-5 and V is TRBV6-5, with 8 bases fitting TRBD2. This CDR3 has 15 residues. Germline V gene data show CDR1 as MNHEY and CDR2 as SVGAGI. V lost 6 bases to trimming and J lost 5 bases; unmatched junction nucleotides: 11. The CDR3 nucleotides are TGTGCCAGCAGCCGACCAGCGGGAGCGGTGGAGACCCAGTACTTC. Its translation is CASSRPAGAVETQYF.

The rearrangement uses TRBV6-5 and TRBJ2-1; unclear D gene. Germline CDR1 and CDR2: MNHEY and SVGAGI. V lost 4 bases and J lost 3, with 10 bases in between. The CDR3 totals 14 residues. DNA for the CDR3: TGTGCCAGCAGTTCTGACTCGGACTACAATGAGCAGTTCTTC. Protein sequence: CASSSDSDYNEQFF.

J is TRBJ2-3 and V is TRBV5-1, with 11 bases fitting TRBD2. Germline CDR1 is SGHRS and CDR2 is YFSETQ. This CDR3 contains 15 residues. V trimming: 3 bases; J trimming: 1 base; junction bases outside the gene matches: 1. The CDR3 reads CASSSGLAGTDTQYF. The CDR3, as DNA: TGCGCCAGCAGCTCGGGACTAGCGGGCACAGATACGCAGTATTTT.

The chain carries TRBV11-3 and TRBJ2-1; 8 bases match TRBD2. J was trimmed by 3 bases and V by 1 base; bases with no gene match: 5. Germline loops: CDR1 SGHNT, CDR2 YENEEA. The CDR3 runs to 16 residues. The CDR3 DNA follows: TGTGCCAGCAGCTTAGGAGCGGGAGACTTCTACAATGAGCAGTTCTTC. It is translated as CASSLGAGDFYNEQFF.

The rearrangement links TRBV7-9 to TRBJ2-1; D gene ambiguous. With 4 bases removed from V and 0 bases from J, the gap between germline ends came to 10 bases. Looked up from germline, CDR1 is SEHNR and CDR2 is FQNEAQ (reference sequence). The CDR3 length is 15 residues. CDR3 residues: CASSSAGSSYNEQFF. The DNA for the CDR3 is TGTGCCAGCAGCTCCGCAGGAAGCTCCTACAATGAGCAGTTCTTC.

The J gene is TRBJ2-5, the V gene TRBV7-2, with 7 positions matching TRBD1. CDR3 size: 15 residues. From germline, CDR1 is SGHTA and CDR2 FQGNSA. J lost 5 bases, V lost 0 bases, and 6 bases had no gene match. CDR3 loop: CASSLATGAWETQYF. In DNA, the CDR3 is TGTGCCAGCAGCTTAGCCACAGGGGCTTGGGAGACCCAGTACTTC.

V usage is TRBV18 and J usage is TRBJ2-5; 11 bases agree with TRBD2. The CDR3 has 17 residues. V trimming: 0 bases; J trimming: 2 bases; junction bases outside the gene matches: 5. Germline loops: CDR1 KGHSH, CDR2 LQKENI. The CDR3 sequence: CASSPPSTSGTQETQYF. The CDR3 DNA sequence: TGTGCCAGCTCACCACCGTCGACTAGCGGGACGCAAGAGACCCAGTACTTC.

The rearrangement links TRBV11-3 to TRBJ2-1; tentatively, D is TRBD1 (6 bases). The V end was cut by 5 bases, the J end by 4 bases, with 12 bases between. Germline loops: CDR1 SGHNT, CDR2 YENEEA. There are 14 residues in the CDR3. Here the CDR3 reads CASSPKGEYNEQFF. DNA of the CDR3: TGTGCCAGCAGCCCGAAGGGGGAGTACAATGAGCAGTTCTTC. Variable domain in full (rest from reference TRBV11-3 and TRBJ2-1): EAGVVQSPRYKIIEKKQPVAFWCNPISGHNTLYWYLQNLGQGPELLIRYENEEAVDDSQLPKDRFSAERLKGVDSTLKIQPAELGDSAVYLCASSPKGEYNEQFFGPGTRLTVL.

This clone was observed once. J is TRBJ2-7 and V is TRBV27; TRBD1 matches at 8 bases. Germline CDR1 MNHEY, CDR2 SMNVEV (reference sequence). The CDR3 spans 15 residues. V was clipped by 5 bases and J by 5 bases; unmatched bases: 11. CDR3 bases: TGTGCCAGCAGTCTGTACGGGACAGGTGCGGACGAGCAGTACTTC. Protein: CASSLYGTGADEQYF.

The chain links TRBV7-2 to TRBJ1-5; D perhaps matches TRBD1 (5 bases). This CDR3 is built from 14 residues. Trimming cost V 3 bases and J 6 bases, with 12 bases left between them. Germline V gene data show CDR1 as SGHTA and CDR2 as FQGNSA. Here the CDR3 DNA reads TGTGCCAGCAGCTTGGCAGGGCGAATTCAGCCCCAGCATTTT. Translation gives CASSLAGRIQPQHF.

The gene calls are TRBV18 and TRBJ2-7, with 7 bases identical to TRBD2. The CDR3 has 14 amino acids. CDR1 and CDR2 (germline): KGHSH, LQKENI. V dropped 6 bases and J dropped 5; count of bases not matched to a gene: 10. In nucleotides, the CDR3 is TGTGCCAGCTCTTCTTCGGGGAGGGCCGACGAGCAGTACTTC. The encoded protein is CASSSSGRADEQYF.

The V gene is TRBV9, the J gene TRBJ1-6; 8 bases fit TRBD1. Germline CDR1 and CDR2: SGDLS and YYNGEE. V shed 3 bases and J 8 bases; nucleotides not matched to a gene: 7. The CDR3 covers 15 residues. The CDR3 sequence: CASSEGGQDYSPLHF. The CDR3, as DNA: TGTGCCAGCAGCGAGGGGGGACAGGACTATTCACCCCTCCACTTT.

This clone was detected many times. Other DNA sequences in this sample translate to the same CDR3. J is TRBJ2-1 and V is TRBV6-5; 13 positions agree with TRBD2. The CDR3 runs to 15 residues. Germline loops: CDR1 MNHEY, CDR2 SVGAGI. V lost 6 bases, J lost 5 bases, and 4 bases stayed unmatched. The CDR3 protein is CASSFGTSGDNEQFF. CDR3 nucleotide sequence: TGTGCCAGCAGCTTCGGGACTAGCGGGGACAATGAGCAGTTCTTC.

The V gene is TRBV5-1, the J gene TRBJ1-2, with a possible D match to TRBD1 (6 bases). The V end was cut by 2 bases, the J end by 8 bases, with 16 bases between. The length of the CDR3 is 14 residues. Germline V gene data show CDR1 as SGHRS and CDR2 as YFSETQ. CDR3 amino acids: CASSFTRDTKGYTF. The CDR3, as DNA: TGCGCCAGCAGCTTCACCCGGGACACTAAGGGCTACACCTTC.

The chain joins TRBV7-2 to TRBJ1-5; D possibly corresponds to TRBD1 (6 bases). The CDR3 covers 13 residues. Germline V gene sequence: CDR1 SGHTA, CDR2 FQGNSA. The V and J ends lost 4 bases and 7 bases respectively, with 11 bases between them. CDR3 region: CASSSQQGQPQHF. CDR3 sequence (DNA): TGTGCCAGCAGCTCGCAACAGGGCCAGCCCCAGCATTTT.

The chain combines TRBV27 with TRBJ2-2; D may be TRBD2 (6 bases). The CDR3 spans 16 residues. The V end lost 4 bases, the J end lost 4 bases, and 16 bases lay between the germline ends. The germline gives CDR1 MNHEY, CDR2 SMNVEV (reference sequence). CDR3 region: CASSSGTPEGTGELFF. As DNA, the CDR3 is TGTGCCAGCAGTTCCGGGACCCCGGAGGGCACCGGGGAGCTGTTTTTT.

This clone was counted only a few times. The chain carries TRBV19 and TRBJ1-5, with a possible D match to TRBD1 (6 bases). Germline CDR1 and CDR2: LNHDA and SQIVND (reference sequence). The CDR3 extends over 17 amino acids. Trimming removed 0 bases at V and 0 bases at J, with 12 bases between. CDR3 amino acids: CASSIDHTDSSNQPQHF. The CDR3 DNA reads TGTGCCAGTAGTATAGATCATACGGACAGTAGCAATCAGCCCCAGCATTTT.

This chain uses TRBV11-1 with TRBJ2-7; D is uncertain. The CDR3 spans 14 residues. Germline V gives CDR1 SGHAT, CDR2 FQDESV (reference sequence). V lost 3 bases and J 0 bases, leaving 9 bases between the germline ends. In DNA, the CDR3 is TGTGCCAGCAGCTTCCCGCCTACCTCCTACGAGCAGTACTTC. Translated: CASSFPPTSYEQYF. Supplemented by reference TRBV11-1 and TRBJ2-7, the full variable domain reads EAEVAQSPRYKITEKSQAVAFWCDPISGHATLYWYRQILGQGPELLVQFQDESVVDDSQLPKDRFSAERLKGVDSTLKIQPAELGDSAMYLCASSFPPTSYEQYFGPGTRLTVT.

V and J are TRBV11-2 and TRBJ1-1; 8 nucleotides align to TRBD1. CDR1 is SGHAT, CDR2 FQNNGV, per germline. J gave up 1 base and V 1 base, and 5 bases lay outside the gene matches. This CDR3 has 16 amino acids. The CDR3 spells CASSLGWDRTNTEAFF. The CDR3 DNA reads TGTGCCAGCAGCTTAGGATGGGACAGGACGAACACTGAAGCTTTCTTT.

This chain links TRBV5-1 with TRBJ1-3; D is ambiguous. CDR1 is SGHRS and CDR2 is YFSETQ in the germline V gene. CDR3 length: 15 amino acids. Deletions cut 1 base from V and 0 bases from J, with 8 bases between. The CDR3 nucleotides read TGCGCCAGCAGCTTGCTGGGAGGCTCTGGAAACACCATATATTTT. Translated: CASSLLGGSGNTIYF.

This clone was counted a few times. A junction boundary mismatches the germline segment, possibly from a read error. This chain joins TRBV15 and TRBJ1-5; a weak D match, TRBD1 (5 bases). Germline CDR1 and CDR2: LNHNV and YYDKDF (reference sequence). The CDR3 is 12 amino acids. CDR3 in amino acids: CATSRDRGVPRF. CDR3 in DNA: TGTGCCACCAGCAGAGATCGGGGGGTCCCAAGGTTT.

V usage is TRBV4-1 and J usage is TRBJ2-1, with 7 nucleotides matching TRBD2. CDR1 and CDR2 (germline): MGHRA, YSYEKL. V shed 1 base and J 9 bases; nucleotides not matched to a gene: 6. This CDR3 has 14 residues. CDR3 amino acids: CASSQAGGLFEQFF. The DNA of the CDR3 is TGCGCCAGCAGCCAAGCCGGGGGACTATTTGAGCAGTTCTTC.

The V and J genes are TRBV7-9 and TRBJ2-1, with D perhaps matching TRBD1 (5 bases). The germline V and J ends were trimmed by 0 bases and 1 base, with 7 bases remaining between them. CDR1 and CDR2 (germline): SEHNR, FQNEAQ (reference sequence). The CDR3 has 15 residues. This chain's CDR3 is CASSLAGASYNEQFF. CDR3 sequence (DNA): TGTGCCAGCAGCTTAGCTGGGGCTTCCTACAATGAGCAGTTCTTC. The variable domain in full, completed from reference TRBV7-9 and TRBJ2-1, reads DTGVSQNPRHKITKRGQNVTFRCDPISEHNRLYWYRQTLGQGPEFLTYFQNEAQLEKSRLLSDRFSAERPKGSFSTLEIQRTEQGDSAMYLCASSLAGASYNEQFFGPGTRLTVL.

The V and J genes are TRBV12-3 or TRBV12-4 and TRBJ2-7; a possible D gene is TRBD2 (5 bases). Trimming took 5 bases from V and 2 from J, leaving 10 bases between them. The CDR3 runs 13 residues. The CDR3 region is CASSRTPPYEQYF. CDR3 nucleotides: TGTGCCAGCAGTCGGACTCCCCCCTACGAGCAGTACTTC.

J is TRBJ2-7 and V is TRBV11-1; D is uncertain. This CDR3 has 11 amino acids. V was shortened by 8 bases and J by 9 bases, with 14 bases between the two germline ends. Germline-derived CDR1 and CDR2 are SGHAT and FQDESV (reference sequence). The DNA for the CDR3 is TGTGCCAGCTCGGGTTACGGCTGGCAGTACTTC. This gives the protein CASSGYGWQYF.

The V gene is TRBV7-9, the J gene TRBJ2-1, with D maybe TRBD1 (5 bases). CDR1 SEHNR and CDR2 FQNEAQ come from the germline V gene (reference sequence). V was clipped by 2 bases and J by 7 bases, with 21 bases between them. The length of the CDR3 is 17 residues. This CDR3 reads CASSLTPLWGVPNEQFF. CDR3 nucleotide sequence: TGTGCCAGCAGCTTAACCCCCCTGTGGGGCGTCCCGAATGAGCAGTTCTTC. Together with reference TRBV7-9 and TRBJ2-1, the CDR3 gives the full variable domain: DTGVSQNPRHKITKRGQNVTFRCDPISEHNRLYWYRQTLGQGPEFLTYFQNEAQLEKSRLLSDRFSAERPKGSFSTLEIQRTEQGDSAMYLCASSLTPLWGVPNEQFFGPGTRLTVL.